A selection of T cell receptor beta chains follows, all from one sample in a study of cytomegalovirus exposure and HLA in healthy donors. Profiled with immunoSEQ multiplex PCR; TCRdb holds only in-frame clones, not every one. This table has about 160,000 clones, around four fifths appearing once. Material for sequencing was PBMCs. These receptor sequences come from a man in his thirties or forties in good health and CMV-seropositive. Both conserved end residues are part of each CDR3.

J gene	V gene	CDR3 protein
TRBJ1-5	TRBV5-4	CASSFGPWGDQPQHF
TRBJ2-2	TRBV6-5	CASTPGLYDDGELFF
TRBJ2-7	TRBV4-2	CASSPSGAGGTYEQYF
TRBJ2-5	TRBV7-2	CASSLAPTSGGQSLQETQYF
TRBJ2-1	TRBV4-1	CASSLRGGGVYNEQFF
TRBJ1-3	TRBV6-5	CASKPKGYGNTIYF
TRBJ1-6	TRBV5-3	CARSKKMWEANSPLHF
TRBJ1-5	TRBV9	CASSLQGNQPQHF
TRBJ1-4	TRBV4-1	CASSQTRGLAEKLFF
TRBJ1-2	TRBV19	CASSRDREMHYGYTF
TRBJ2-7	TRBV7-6	CASSLTERTGGEQYF
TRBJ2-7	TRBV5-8	CASSLDSFSYEQYF
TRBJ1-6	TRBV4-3	CASSQEGGTPLHF
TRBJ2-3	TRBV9	CASSPHLAGAPDTQYF
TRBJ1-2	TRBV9	CASTRGGSNYGYTF
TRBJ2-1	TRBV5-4	CASSPRVNEQFF
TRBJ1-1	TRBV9	CASSATGVITEAFF
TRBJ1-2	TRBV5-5	CASSLIREVGGNYGYTF
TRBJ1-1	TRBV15	CATSRGWGAVNTEAFF
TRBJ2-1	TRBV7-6	CASSLGQGAFGEQFF
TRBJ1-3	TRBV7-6	CASSPFPDSSGNTIYF
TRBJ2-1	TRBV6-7	CASSYSDISDEQFF
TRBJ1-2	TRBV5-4	CASSPGTGYGYTF
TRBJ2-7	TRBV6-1	CATSQLPLGPEQYF
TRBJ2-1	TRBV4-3	CASSQDGWRGSLAEQFF
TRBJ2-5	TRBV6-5	CAVLGGSETQYF
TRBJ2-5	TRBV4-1	CASSQDFSGGALETQYF
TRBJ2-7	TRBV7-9	CASSPNPGQKTYEQYF
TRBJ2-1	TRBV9	CASSVLKEGNNEQFF
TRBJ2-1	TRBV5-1	CASSLNRGGAYNEQFF
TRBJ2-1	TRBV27	CASSLSMGLAGNEQFF
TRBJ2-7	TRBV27	CASSQRDSPYEQYF
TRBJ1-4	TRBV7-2	CASSLGDRGQLAEKLFF
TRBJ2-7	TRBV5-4	CASSLSPGQGNYEQYF
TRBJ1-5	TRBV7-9	CASSRRGGANQPQHF
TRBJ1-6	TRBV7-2	CASSLSAGPSAGYSPLHF
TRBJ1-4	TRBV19	CASSISRGENNEKLFF
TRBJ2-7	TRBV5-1	CASSTGQGYEQYF
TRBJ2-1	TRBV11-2	CASSFSGGNEQFF
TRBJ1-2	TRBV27	CASSQDGTGGSYGYTF
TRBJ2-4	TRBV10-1	CASRPHGARGNIQYF
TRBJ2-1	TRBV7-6	CASSLVASGGREQFF
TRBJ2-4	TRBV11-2	CASSLDGQGNIQYF
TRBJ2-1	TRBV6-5	CASTKTGSYNEQFF
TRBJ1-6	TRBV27	CASSSFRDRVGSYNSPLHF
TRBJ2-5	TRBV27	CASSSLTGDRETQYF
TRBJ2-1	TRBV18	CASSLGTGPNEQFF